This T cell receptor beta chain was identified in a study of T cells in Graves' hyperthyroidism and ophthalmopathy (dated 2019 in TCRdb). In the study overall: Peripheral blood samples were taken at the time of initial diagnosis, prior to any treatment. A discovery cohort of around 100 patients, about 44 with Graves' ophthalmopathy and roughly 59 with stable Graves' hyperthyroidism, was used to find distinguishing TCR V-J signatures. According to the paper, TCR Vbeta CDR3 sequencing was carried out on 120 to 150 peripheral blood samples, which came from approximately 41 ophthalmopathy, 80 or so hyperthyroidism and about 17 progressor patients. Thyroid tissue and blood T-cell repertoires from roughly 6 Graves' hyperthyroidism patients were also compared in the study. Once sampling was done, hyperthyroidism patients were given methimazole at a starting dose of 30 mg daily, whereas ophthalmopathy patients were given high-dose intravenous methylprednisolone. Prospective prediction of ophthalmopathy was tested in an independent validation cohort of 18 to 20 hyperthyroidism patients and 15 to 17 patients who later progressed to ophthalmopathy. For training and testing, the 100 or so patients in the discovery cohort were randomly divided in a 7:3 ratio. The investigation overall reported the following: No statistical method was used to fix the sample size in advance, and group allocation was not hidden from the investigators. Most expanded thyroid clonotypes (frequency above 0.001) were also detected in blood, a finding suggesting that blood repertoires may reflect thyroid immune responses. A 13 V-J signature model separated ophthalmopathy from stable hyperthyroidism, with around 90% sensitivity and 81% to 83% specificity in cross-validation and 80%/75% in testing. In validation, the model predicted progression to ophthalmopathy a median of roughly six months before onset, with roughly 71% sensitivity and 72.22% specificity.

Of note for this clonotype: The antigen this receptor binds is unknown. No clone much larger than this one lies a single base away; base qualities are absent.

TCR beta CDR3 regions were amplified from RNA transcripts. A first-round RT-PCR of the TCR CDR3 used the HTBI primer set with the Qiagen OneStep RT-PCR kit. The libraries were constructed in a second round of multiplex PCR and then size-selected and purified. Sequencing of the libraries was done on an Illumina HiSeq2000 using paired-end 100 bp reads. In the source study's methods: SOAPnuke was used to process the raw data, throwing out any read that contained adapters or uncalled bases, had a mean Phred below 15, or lacked an exact constant-primer or identifier match. High-quality paired reads were merged with COPE v1.2.5, and unique nucleotide sequences were defined as clonotypes. Clonotypes were aligned to IMGT TRBV, TRBD and TRBJ reference segments using MiTCR v1.1. The analysis included only V-J combinations with a frequency above 0.0001, which together covered approximately 99% of the repertoires. The TCS score was defined as the ratio of F50 (clonal expansion) to E x V (chaos), calculated using BLOSUM62-based TCRdist between CDR3 peptides within each V-J. Welch's t-statistics and random forest reduced roughly 500 V-J features to roughly 13, which were used in a naive Bayes classifier (R e1071). The raw public data were reprocessed by TCRdb itself: fastp quality trimming at Q25, MiXCR clonotype calling, in-frame beta chains only. Records with the same CDR3 protein are collapsed into one entry carrying the most frequent genes and DNA. What appears here as the V and J calls and clone size reflects TCRdb's work, not the paper's. The sample includes approximately 610,000 distinct CDR3 sequences, with approximately 15% observed a single time. 18% of the sample goes to the ten largest clones.

From the cysteine up to the phenylalanine, the CDR3 has a length of 15 residues. The read is trimmed to its CDR3 DNA, 45 bases read in frame from base 1. CDR1 and CDR2 are read off the germline V gene (reference sequence) as MNHEY and SMNVEV. Trimming removed 2 bases from V and 5 bases from J; the gene matches leave 6 bases unexplained. A patient counted as having stable Graves' hyperthyroidism if no progression to ophthalmopathy occurred over 18 months of follow-up. The hyperthyroidism patients were between 18 and 65 years old and newly diagnosed, with a disease duration of less than 2 months. Any patient with an uncontrolled infection, another autoimmune disease, pregnancy or lactation was excluded. Diagnoses were established on the basis of clinical symptoms, serum thyroxine and TRAb, thyroid ultrasound, and orbital computed tomography. Ficoll-Paque density gradient centrifugation was used to isolate PBMCs from around 10 ml of fresh peripheral blood. Total RNA was extracted with Trizol reagent, and quality was checked on an Agilent 2100 Bioanalyzer.

The rearrangement joined TRBV27 to TRBJ2-7, and 10 junction bases match TRBD1. The TCR comes from a woman aged 18-29 years with Graves' hyperthyroidism. Sequenced material: blood. The DNA sequence is as follows: TGTGCCAGCAGTTTAAACCGGGACAGGGGCGACGAGCAGTACTTC. It translates to CASSLNRDRGDEQYF.